The rows below give T cell receptor beta chains drawn from one sample of a study of T cell responses to AZD1222 COVID-19 vaccine. Measured with immunoSEQ multiplex PCR; TCRdb has only the in-frame clones, and not every one. The repertoire has about 100,000 clones, more than 75% of them found once; the top ten carry about 15%. Sequencing used peripheral blood, obtained on day 0 of AZD1222 vaccination. Receptors originate from an adult in good health. Both conserved end residues are part of each CDR3. Fields, in order: V gene, CDR3 protein.

V gene: TRBV7-9
CDR3 protein: CASSTRGAQTDTQYF

V gene: TRBV5-1
CDR3 protein: CASSLKKGMGEKLFF

V gene: TRBV6-1
CDR3 protein: CASSELWQEKYGYTF

V gene: TRBV7-2
CDR3 protein: CASSLDGGAYTIYF

V gene: TRBV3-1/TRBV3-2
CDR3 protein: CASSQGGGTNTGELFF

V gene: TRBV20-1
CDR3 protein: CSAILQETQYF

V gene: TRBV7-2
CDR3 protein: CASSLRSGGLQETQYF

V gene: TRBV9
CDR3 protein: CASSVAQDSNYEQYF

V gene: TRBV3-1/TRBV3-2
CDR3 protein: CASSQGGRNTEAFF

V gene: TRBV6-5
CDR3 protein: CASSQGPLTGEQYF

V gene: TRBV24-1
CDR3 protein: CATSIGQVNTGELFF

V gene: TRBV7-8
CDR3 protein: CASSLGGGTVQETQYF

V gene: TRBV10-3
CDR3 protein: CAISAQGNNQPQHF

V gene: TRBV7-9
CDR3 protein: CASSLVAPMNTEAFF

V gene: TRBV7-6
CDR3 protein: CASSLASLTGANTEAFF